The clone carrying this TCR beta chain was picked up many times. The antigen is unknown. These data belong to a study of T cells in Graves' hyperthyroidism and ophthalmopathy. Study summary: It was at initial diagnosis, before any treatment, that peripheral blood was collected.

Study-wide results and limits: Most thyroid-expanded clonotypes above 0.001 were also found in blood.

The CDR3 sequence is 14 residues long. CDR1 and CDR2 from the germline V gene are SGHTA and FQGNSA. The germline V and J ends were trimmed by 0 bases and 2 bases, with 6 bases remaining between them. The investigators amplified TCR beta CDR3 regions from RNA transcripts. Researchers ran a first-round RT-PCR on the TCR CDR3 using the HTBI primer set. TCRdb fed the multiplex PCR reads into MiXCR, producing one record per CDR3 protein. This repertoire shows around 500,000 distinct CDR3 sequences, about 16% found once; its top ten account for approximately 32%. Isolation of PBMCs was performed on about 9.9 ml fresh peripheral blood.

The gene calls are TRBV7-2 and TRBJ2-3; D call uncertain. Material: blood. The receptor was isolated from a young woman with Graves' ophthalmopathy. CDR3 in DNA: TGTGCCAGCAGCTTAGCTCCTGTCACAGATACGCAGTATTTT. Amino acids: CASSLAPVTDTQYF.